This T cell receptor beta chain was profiled in a study of cytomegalovirus exposure and HLA in healthy donors. Study findings and constraints: For TCR beta chains, V- and J-gene trimming was later linked to a missense DCLRE1C variant. A few CMV-associated chains were confirmed in vitro to be specific for CMV antigens.

The V gene end was trimmed by 7 bases and the J gene end by 4 bases; junction bases not matched to a gene: 8. Germline V gives CDR1 SQVTM, CDR2 ANQGSEA. CDR3 length: 13 residues. This clone was counted only a few times. Its antigen is as yet unknown. 60 Vbeta and 13 Jbeta primers were used in PCR. Profiled with immunoSEQ multiplex PCR; TCRdb holds only in-frame clones, not every one. The sample lists more than 150,000 clones, roughly 87% occurring once. Material for sequencing was PBMCs. This receptor was obtained from a girl less than two years old in good health and CMV-seronegative. The J gene is TRBJ2-7, the V gene TRBV29-1; 9 bases are a match to TRBD1. CDR3: CSARGQGRYEQYF. For the CDR3, the DNA is TGCAGCGCCCGAGGACAGGGGCGATACGAGCAGTACTTC.